This TCR beta chain came from a study of molecular identifiers for immune sequencing clone quantification. TCRdb passed the PCR reads through MiXCR, listing each CDR3 protein once. The table lists 9,500 to 15,000 distinct CDR3 sequences, 18% of them singletons, with approximately 1.4% in the top ten. This clonotype was found many times. The antigen is unknown. Sorted cell numbers of roughly 20,000 to 1,000,000, with 10%, 30% or 50% RNA, served as input for naive CD8 libraries. Trimming cost V 11 bases and J 7 bases, with 12 bases left between them. CDR3 size: 10 residues. Study results and limitations: Spiked Jurkat TCR RNA from one cell was reportedly detectable among over 800,000 naive cells.

Material: naive CD8+ T cells from blood, with Jurkat cell RNA spiked in. Subset: FACS-sorted CD8+CD4-CCR7+CD45RA+ naive T cells. This receptor was identified in a human donor in good health. Some libraries in this study had Jurkat cell RNA spiked in. V is TRBV12-3 or TRBV12-4 and J is TRBJ2-7; D gene ambiguous. In DNA, the CDR3 is TGTGCCTGTGGCTCGGTAGAGCAGTACTTC. Protein sequence: CACGSVEQYF.